This T cell receptor (beta chain) was captured in a study of cytomegalovirus exposure and HLA in healthy donors. Study observations and caveats: In vitro data verified a few CMV-associated chains as specific for CMV antigens.

Concerning this clone: Antigen unknown.

Trimming at V came to 4 bases and at J to 3 bases, leaving 4 bases not matched to a gene. CDR1 is MGHRA, CDR2 YSYEKL, per germline. The CDR3 extends over 14 amino acids. Vbeta (60) and Jbeta (13) primers were used in the PCR. The assay was immunoSEQ multiplex PCR, and TCRdb's table has in-frame clones only and misses some. The table lists about 190,000 clones, under 85% of them singletons. The sample taken for sequencing was PBMCs. The gene calls are TRBV4-1 and TRBJ2-7; TRBD2 matches at 9 bases. This TCR was recovered from a woman aged 18-35 years in good health and CMV-seronegative. CDR3 region: CASSPQRGDYEQYF. For the CDR3, the DNA is TGCGCCAGCAGCCCACAGCGGGGGGACTACGAGCAGTACTTC.